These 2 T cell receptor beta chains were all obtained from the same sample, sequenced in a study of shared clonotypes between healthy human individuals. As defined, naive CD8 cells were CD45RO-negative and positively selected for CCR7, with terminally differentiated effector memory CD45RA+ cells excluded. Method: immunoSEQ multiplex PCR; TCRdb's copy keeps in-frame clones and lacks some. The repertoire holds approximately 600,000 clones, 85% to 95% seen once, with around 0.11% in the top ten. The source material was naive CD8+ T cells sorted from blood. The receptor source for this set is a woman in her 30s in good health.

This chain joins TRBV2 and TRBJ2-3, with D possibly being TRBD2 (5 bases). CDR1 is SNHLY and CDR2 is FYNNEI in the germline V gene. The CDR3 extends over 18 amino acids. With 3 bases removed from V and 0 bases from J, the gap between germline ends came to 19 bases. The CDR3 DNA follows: TGTGCCAGCAGTGACCCTACCGACCCAGGAGGTAGCACAGATACGCAGTATTTT. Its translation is CASSDPTDPGGSTDTQYF.

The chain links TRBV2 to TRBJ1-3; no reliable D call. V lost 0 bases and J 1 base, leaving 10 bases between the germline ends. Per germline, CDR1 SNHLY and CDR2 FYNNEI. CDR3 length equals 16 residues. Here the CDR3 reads CASSEAKGRSGNTIYF. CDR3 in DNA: TGTGCCAGCAGTGAAGCGAAGGGCCGGTCTGGAAACACCATATATTTT.